This T cell receptor (beta chain) is from a study of CD8 T cells in Susac syndrome (dated 2019 in TCRdb). Regarding the study in general: The study used repertoire sequencing to test whether antigen drove CD8+ T cell activation and differentiation in Susac syndrome. The study compared CD8+ T cell repertoire clonality among 12 healthy donors, roughly 14 Susac syndrome patients and about 16 multiple sclerosis patients. What the research found in general, with its limitations: The number of individuals in the TCR sequencing and HLA analysis was recognized as being relatively small.

RNA was extracted with the RNeasy kit and roughly 0.45 to 1 ug was reverse transcribed using random hexamers. The immunoSEQ multiplex PCR assay, which covers 54 Vbeta and 13 Jbeta segments, was used to amplify TCR beta CDR3 regions. PCR amplification bias was corrected by using a synthetic template baseline for primer optimization and computational correction. Per the original workflow: Reads were annotated to V, D and J genes according to IMGT and were analyzed with immunoSEQ Analyzer, with only productive sequences retained. To calculate clonality, Shannon entropy was normalized by log2 of the number of productive unique sequences and then subtracted from one. For each patient and control, public and private clones were evaluated within the 100 most prevalent clones. Clones were defined as Susac-specific if absent from the healthy and MS cohorts, from around 1,100 published viral clones and from other ImmuneACCESS disease sequences. TCRdb reprocessed the public reads (quality trimming at Q25 with fastp, clone calling with MiXCR) and kept in-frame beta chains. Identical CDR3 protein sequences are pooled into one entry, listed with their most common genes and DNA. The V and J calls and clone size come from TCRdb's table, not from the authors' own analysis. In all, the sample holds about 430,000 distinct CDR3 sequences, and approximately 89% of those were seen once. The ten largest make up around 0.12% of the sample.

Peripheral blood CD8+ and CD4+ T cells from healthy donors, Susac syndrome patients and multiple sclerosis patients were profiled by high-throughput TCR beta sequencing. Multiple sclerosis controls were treatment-naive patients with stable or active relapsing-remitting disease fulfilling revised McDonald criteria. Bulk CD8+ and CD4+ T cells were purified by magnetic negative isolation, while CD8+ TEMRA cells were enriched using FACS. Blood was drawn into EDTA tubes, processed within 24 hours, and PBMCs were isolated by density gradient centrifugation. PBMCs intended for TCR sequencing were frozen in liquid nitrogen and were later thawed in a 37 degrees C water bath. Purity of sorted or isolated CD4+, CD8+ and CD8+ TEMRA cells was at least 90%. The CDR3, from cysteine to phenylalanine, totals 12 residues. Here the CDR3 DNA is all that survives: 36 bases in frame from base 1. V sheds 3 bases and J sheds 6 bases, leaving 8 bases between their ends. Per the germline V gene (reference sequence), SEHNR is the CDR1 and FQNEAQ is the CDR2.

About this clonotype itself: Its binding antigen is unknown. Qualities for individual bases were not recorded, and no much larger clone is one base off.

This receptor was identified in a human donor with multiple sclerosis. Sequences were obtained from CD8+ T cells from PBMCs. The chain employs TRBV7-9 and TRBJ1-2; the D gene is not confidently resolved. The CDR3 here reads CASSFAENGYTF. The sequenced DNA: TGTGCCAGCAGCTTTGCAGAGAATGGCTACACCTTC. The CDR3, completed at both ends by the reference TRBV7-9 and TRBJ1-2 genes, gives the full variable domain DTGVSQNPRHKITKRGQNVTFRCDPISEHNRLYWYRQTLGQGPEFLTYFQNEAQLEKSRLLSDRFSAERPKGSFSTLEIQRTEQGDSAMYLCASSFAENGYTFGSGTRLTVV.